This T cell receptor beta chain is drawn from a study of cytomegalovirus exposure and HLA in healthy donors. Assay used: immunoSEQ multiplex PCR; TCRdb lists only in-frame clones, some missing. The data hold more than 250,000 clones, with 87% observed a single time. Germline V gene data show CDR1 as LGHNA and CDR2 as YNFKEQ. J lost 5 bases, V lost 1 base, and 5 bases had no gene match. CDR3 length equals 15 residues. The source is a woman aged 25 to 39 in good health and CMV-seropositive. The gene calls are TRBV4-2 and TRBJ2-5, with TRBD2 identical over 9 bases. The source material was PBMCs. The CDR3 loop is CASSQVAGVGETQYF. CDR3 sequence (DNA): TGTGCCAGCAGCCAAGTAGCGGGAGTCGGGGAGACCCAGTACTTC.